This T cell receptor beta chain was found in a study of Graves' ophthalmopathy and Graves' hyperthyroidism. Study-level points and caveats: In blood, most expanded thyroid clonotypes above 0.001 frequency were also detected.

PBMCs were obtained from about 9.5 ml of fresh peripheral blood. This clonotype was recorded at least ten times. The antigen is unknown. Deletions cut 5 bases from V and 2 bases from J, with 15 bases between. Germline V gene lookup returns CDR1 SGHAT and CDR2 FQNNGV. The CDR3 covers 15 residues. The authors amplified TCR beta CDR3 regions from RNA transcripts. HTBI primers primed a first-round RT-PCR, and a second-round multiplex PCR followed. In TCRdb, the multiplex PCR reads were re-called with MiXCR into one record per CDR3 protein. The sample consists of roughly 300,000 distinct CDR3 sequences, roughly 17% of them appearing once.

The gene calls are TRBV11-2 and TRBJ1-2, with D unresolved. Sequencing was performed on peripheral blood. This sequence originates from an adult man with Graves' ophthalmopathy. The CDR3, as DNA: TGTGCCAGCAGCAGTAGAACCGGGAAAAACTATGGCTACACCTTC. It codes for CASSSRTGKNYGYTF.